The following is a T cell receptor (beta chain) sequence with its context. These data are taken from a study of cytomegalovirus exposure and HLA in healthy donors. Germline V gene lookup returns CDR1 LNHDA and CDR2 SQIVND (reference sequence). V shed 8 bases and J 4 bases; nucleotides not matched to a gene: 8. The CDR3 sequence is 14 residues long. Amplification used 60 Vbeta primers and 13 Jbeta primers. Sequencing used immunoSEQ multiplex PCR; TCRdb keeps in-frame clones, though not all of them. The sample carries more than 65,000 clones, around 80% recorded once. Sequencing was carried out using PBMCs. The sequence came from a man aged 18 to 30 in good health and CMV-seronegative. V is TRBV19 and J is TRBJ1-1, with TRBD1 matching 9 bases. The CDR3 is CASETYRGRTEAFF. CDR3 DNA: TGTGCCAGTGAAACCTACAGGGGGCGCACTGAAGCTTTCTTT.